Described below is a single T cell receptor beta chain sequence and its context. What it binds is unknown. One end of the junction is discordant with germline, which a read error may explain. This CDR3 is built from 13 residues. Germline V gene data show CDR1 as SGHTA and CDR2 as FQGTGA. Quantitative 5'-RACE with molecular barcodes produced the TCR beta libraries. TCRdb itself ran the 5' RACE reads through MiXCR, one entry per CDR3 protein. The sample lists 230,000 or so distinct CDR3 sequences, 18% occurring once. These data originate in a study of CD8 T cells in ankylosing spondylitis. Study-wide findings and caveats: Made up of eight highly homologous variants, a TCR beta motif appeared characteristic of ankylosing spondylitis blood. Within peripheral blood, clones linked to disease were CD8+ and relatively rare. Earlier studies detected some motif variants in reactive arthritis synovial fluid and blood.

The sequencing sample was made of blood, either unsorted or a sorted T cell fraction (not recorded which). The chain has TRBV7-3 and TRBJ2-3; 7 bases agree with TRBD1. The TCR sequence derives from a male donor with ankylosing spondylitis or in good health (not recorded which). Here the CDR3 reads CASSVTGADTQYF. The CDR3 nucleotides read TGTGCCAGCAGCGTAACAGGGGCAGATACGCAGTATTTT.